This TCR beta chain was observed in a study of blood T cell repertoires in COVID-19. Study-wide background: COVID-19 samples collected from the United States, Italy and Spain covered acute and convalescent phases. The analysed material was cDNA or gDNA that came from T cells, B-cell-depleted T cells, or PBMCs.

Trimming at V came to 6 bases and at J to 1 base, leaving 3 bases not matched to a gene. The CDR3 runs 13 residues. From germline, CDR1 is WSHSY and CDR2 SAAADI. Methods used by the authors: Amplification with reference gene primers provided the estimates of nucleated cell counts. The assay was immunoSEQ multiplex PCR, and TCRdb's table has in-frame clones only and misses some. The D gene and trimming were derived from the DNA, and the V and J assignments and clone size from that table. The sample consists of approximately 75,000 clones, around 74% of them appearing once. Sequenced sample: peripheral blood. The origin of this receptor is a human donor with acute or convalescent COVID-19. The donor label of this sample is uncertain. The chain carries TRBV10-2 and TRBJ2-7; 7 nucleotides align to TRBD1. The CDR3 region has the DNA TGCGCCAGCAGCCCGGACAGGTCCTACGAGCAGTACGTC. This codes for CASSPDRSYEQYV.